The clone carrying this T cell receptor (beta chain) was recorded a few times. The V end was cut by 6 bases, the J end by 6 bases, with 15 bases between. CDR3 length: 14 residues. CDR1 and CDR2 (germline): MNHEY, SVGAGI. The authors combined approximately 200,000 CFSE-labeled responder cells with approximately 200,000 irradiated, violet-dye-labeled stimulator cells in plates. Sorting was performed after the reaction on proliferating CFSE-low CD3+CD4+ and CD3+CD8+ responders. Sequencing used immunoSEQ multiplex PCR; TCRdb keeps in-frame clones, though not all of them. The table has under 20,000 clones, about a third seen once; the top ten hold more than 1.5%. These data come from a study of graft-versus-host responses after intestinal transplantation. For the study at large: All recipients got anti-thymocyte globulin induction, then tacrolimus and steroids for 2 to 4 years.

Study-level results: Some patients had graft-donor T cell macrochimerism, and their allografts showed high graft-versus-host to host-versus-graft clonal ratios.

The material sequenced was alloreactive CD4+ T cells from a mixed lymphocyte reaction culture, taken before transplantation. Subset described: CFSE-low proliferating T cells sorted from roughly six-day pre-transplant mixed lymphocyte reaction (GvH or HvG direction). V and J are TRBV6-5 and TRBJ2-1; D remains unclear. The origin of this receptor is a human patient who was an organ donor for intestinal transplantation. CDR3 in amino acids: CASSPPGWVNEQFF. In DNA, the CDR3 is TGTGCCAGCAGCCCACCGGGCTGGGTCAATGAGCAGTTCTTC.